These T cell receptor beta chains were read from a single sample in a study of tumor and adjacent non-tumor tissue in lung cancer. TCRdb analysed the multiplex PCR reads with MiXCR anew, one entry per CDR3 protein. This table has about 200,000 distinct CDR3 sequences, less than 80% appearing once. The sample taken for sequencing was lung tumor tissue. The receptors were sampled from a man in his 60s with non-small cell lung cancer. The CDR3 runs from the conserved cysteine through the conserved F or W. The D gene is left open where the match is weak. Only some rows state a clone size, as once, few, many or a class for expanded clones.

clone_size j_call d_call v_call cdr3_nt cdr3_aa
. TRBJ2-7 TRBD1 TRBV14 TGTGCCAGCAACCGGGAAAGGACAGGGTCTTGGGGCGAACAGTACTTC CASNRERTGSWGEQYF
. TRBJ1-6 TRBD1 TRBV11-2 TGTGCCAGCAGCCTCCCGACAGGGGGACGGGTATCACCCCTCCACTTT CASSLPTGGRVSPLHF
. TRBJ2-1 . TRBV5-1 TGCGCCAGCAGCTTGGTACACGAGTCCTACAATGAGCAGTTCTTC CASSLVHESYNEQFF
. TRBJ2-5 TRBD2 TRBV7-3 TGTGCCAGCAGCGGACTAGCGAGAGAGACCCAGTACTTC CASSGLARETQYF
. TRBJ2-7 . TRBV5-1 TGCGCCAGCAGCAGGGTCGGGGAGAGCTCCTACGAGCAGCACTTC CASSRVGESSYEQHF
. TRBJ2-6 . TRBV20-1 TGCAATGCTAGAGATCGGACAGCTGGGGCCAACGTCCTGACTTTC CNARDRTAGANVLTF
few TRBJ2-5 TRBD1 TRBV5-4 TGTGCCAGCAGTAACCGGGGACAGTCCCAAGAGACCCAGTACTTC CASSNRGQSQETQYF
. TRBJ2-4 TRBD1 TRBV11-2 TGTGCCAGCAGCTTAGGGGGGACAGAGGCTGTCAAAAACATTCAGTACTTC CASSLGGTEAVKNIQYF
. TRBJ2-7 . TRBV11-3 TGTGTCAGCAGCTGGGTAGTGAGTGAGCAGTACTTC CVSSWVVSEQYF
. TRBJ2-7 . TRBV20-1 TGCAGTGCTACAATTGGGACGTCATTTGAGCAGTACTTC CSATIGTSFEQYF
. TRBJ2-7 . TRBV11-1 TGTGCCAGCAGCTTAGTGATTGGTGACAGCTCCTACGAGCAGTACTTC CASSLVIGDSSYEQYF
. TRBJ2-1 TRBD2 TRBV6-5 TGTGCCAGCATCCGGACTAGCGGAGACTACAATGAGCAGTTCTTC CASIRTSGDYNEQFF
. TRBJ1-6 . TRBV11-1 TGTGCCAGCAGCTTAGAGTGGGCAGGGACTTCACCCCTCCAGTTT CASSLEWAGTSPLQF
. TRBJ1-2 . TRBV11-3 TGTGCCAGCAGTCCCCGGACCTCCGCTTCTAACTATGGCTACACCTTC CASSPRTSASNYGYTF
. TRBJ1-1 . TRBV11-2 TGTGCCAGCAGCTTAGAAACCAGTGGACTCACTCAAGCTTTCTTT CASSLETSGLTQAFF
. TRBJ2-2 . TRBV6-2/TRBV6-3 TGTGTCAGCAGATCCTACAGGGAAACCGGGGAGCGGTTTTTT CVSRSYRETGERFF
once TRBJ2-3 TRBD2 TRBV5-8 TGTGCCAGCAGCTTGGCTCTAGCGGACACAGATACGCAGTATTTT CASSLALADTDTQYF
. TRBJ1-5 TRBD1 TRBV6-5 TGTGCCAGCAGCTCGGGACAGGAGGCCAGTCAGCCCCAGCATTTT CASSSGQEASQPQHF
. TRBJ2-2 . TRBV4-1 TGCGCCAGCAGCCAAGGGAGGGCGAACACCTGGGAGCTGTTCTTT CASSQGRANTWELFF
. TRBJ1-3 . TRBV5-1 TGCTCCAGCAGCTTCGACGGAAACACCATATATTTT CSSSFDGNTIYF
once TRBJ2-2 TRBD1 TRBV4-2 TGTGCCAGGAGCCAAGATCAGGGGGCCGGGGAGCTGTTTTTT CARSQDQGAGELFF
. TRBJ1-1 . TRBV11-2 TGTACCAACAGCTTAGTCGGGAGGGTCACTGAAGCTTTCTTT CTNSLVGRVTEAFF
few TRBJ1-5 . TRBV6-2/TRBV6-3 TGTGCCAGCAGTTACTCCTCAGGGAGCCAGCCCCAGCATTTT CASSYSSGSQPQHF
. TRBJ2-1 . TRBV11-3 TGTGCTAGCAGCCCTTCTTGGCAGGCGTTCTATGAGCAGTTCTTC CASSPSWQAFYEQFF
. TRBJ2-7 . TRBV20-1 TGCAGTGCCCAGAGCGATGGGAGCGAGCAATACTTC CSAQSDGSEQYF
. TRBJ2-7 . TRBV6-1 TGTGCCACCGTACTGGGCCGAAGTTCCCGCCAGCAGCACTTC CATVLGRSSRQQHF
. TRBJ2-7 TRBD2 TRBV12-5 TGCGCTAGTGATTTGGTAACGGGGACTAACGGGAGGGTGTACGAGCAGTACTTC CASDLVTGTNGRVYEQYF
. TRBJ2-7 . TRBV29-1 TGCAGCGTTGAATTCCCATCTCAGCGGCCACTCGAGCAGTACTTC CSVEFPSQRPLEQYF
. TRBJ2-5 TRBD1 TRBV11-2 TGTACCAGCAAATCTACAGGGGAAGAGACCCAGTACTTC CTSKSTGEETQYF
. TRBJ2-3 TRBD2 TRBV6-5 TGTGTCAGCAGTTACAGCGGGGTAGCGGGCACAGATACGCAGTATTTT CVSSYSGVAGTDTQYF
once TRBJ1-5 TRBD1 TRBV6-5 TGTGCCAGCAGCAGGACAGGGGATGGTAATAACAATCAGCCCCAGCATTTC CASSRTGDGNNNQPQHF
many TRBJ1-2 . TRBV5-6 TGTGCCAGCAGCCAGGGTCGGGTCTATGGCTACACCTTC CASSQGRVYGYTF
. TRBJ2-3 . TRBV20-1 TGCAGCGCTAGAGATTTGAGGGGGGCAGATACTCAGTATTTT CSARDLRGADTQYF
. TRBJ2-7 . TRBV30 TGTGTCTGGAGTGTACGTTACGAGCAGTACTTC CVWSVRYEQYF
medium-sized TRBJ2-7 TRBD1 TRBV20-1 TGCAGTGCTAGACCACCTCCCTGGGACAGGGACCTCCACGAGCAGTACTTC CSARPPPWDRDLHEQYF
. TRBJ1-3 . TRBV12-3/TRBV12-4 TGTGCCAGGAGCCCTACAGGGTTCTCTGGAAACACCATATATTTT CARSPTGFSGNTIYF
many TRBJ2-1 TRBD2 TRBV20-1 TGCAGTGCGATTGGACTAGCGGGAGGGAATGAGCAGTTCTTC CSAIGLAGGNEQFF
. TRBJ2-2 . TRBV5-1 TGCGCCAGCGGCAGAGGTGCGACGAACACCGGGGAGCTGTTTTTT CASGRGATNTGELFF
. TRBJ2-7 . TRBV20-1 TGCAGTGCTAGACAGGCCGGGGACTACGAGCAGTACTTC CSARQAGDYEQYF
. TRBJ2-1 . TRBV11-1 TGTGCCAGCAGCTTAACTGTAACTTACAATGAGCAGTTCTTC CASSLTVTYNEQFF
. TRBJ2-6 TRBD1 TRBV6-5 TGTGCCAGCAGTTTCGGACAGGGGGTTCTGGCCAACGTCCCGACTTTC CASSFGQGVLANVPTF
. TRBJ1-5 . TRBV28 TGTGCCAGCAGTGGGACCCGGCCCCAGCATTTT CASSGTRPQHF
. TRBJ2-7 TRBD2 TRBV5-4 TGTGCCAGCAGCCGGGGGGGGAGCACCTACGAGCAGTACTTC CASSRGGSTYEQYF
. TRBJ2-2 . TRBV29-1 TGCATCGCTGGAGGACTGGGGGAGCTGATTTTT CIAGGLGELIF
many TRBJ1-1 TRBD1 TRBV20-1 TGCAGTGCTAGACCCCCCGGGACAGGGAACACTGAAGCTTTCTTT CSARPPGTGNTEAFF
many TRBJ1-5 TRBD1 TRBV12-3/TRBV12-4 TGTGCCAGCAGCGGTGGGACAGAGGATCAGCCCCAGCATTTT CASSGGTEDQPQHF
. TRBJ2-7 . TRBV7-9 TGTGTCATCCGAACAGCATACGAGCAGTACTTC CVIRTAYEQYF
. TRBJ2-1 . TRBV11-2 TGTGCCAGCATCAACCATACCGGGCATGAGCAGTTCTTC CASINHTGHEQFF
few TRBJ2-2 . TRBV6-1 TGTGCCAGCGGACAGTGGCTAAACACCGGGGAGCTTTTTTTT CASGQWLNTGELFF